The clone carrying this T cell receptor (beta chain) was observed a few times. Its target is unknown. TCRdb re-called the 5' RACE reads through MiXCR, storing one row per CDR3 protein. The sample has about 170,000 distinct CDR3 sequences, 15% to 20% seen once. These data belong to a study of CD8 T cells in ankylosing spondylitis. Per the germline V gene, CDR1 is SQVTM and CDR2 is ANQGSEA. CDR3 length: 12 residues. Losses at the gene ends were 4 bases for V and 0 bases for J; bases not matched to a gene: 0. Findings of the study overall: For ankylosing spondylitis blood, a TCR beta motif of about 8 highly homologous variants appeared characteristic. Matched ankylosing spondylitis synovial fluid reportedly contained a significantly enriched population of disease-linked clones. In reactive arthritis synovial fluid and blood, some motif variants had been reported before. With a CD8+ phenotype, disease-linked clones were relatively rare in peripheral blood.

The TCR sequence derives from a male donor with ankylosing spondylitis or in good health (not recorded which). This sequence joins TRBV29-1 and TRBJ2-7; 7 bases are a match to TRBD1. The sample was blood, either unsorted or a sorted T cell fraction (not recorded which). CDR3 DNA: TGCAGCGTTGGGGACAGCTCCTACGAGCAGTACTTC. The encoded protein is CSVGDSSYEQYF.